This TCR beta chain was captured by sequencing in a study of blood T cell repertoires in COVID-19. Study-wide context: Whether acute or convalescent, the COVID-19 samples came from the United States, Italy and Spain.

The length of the CDR3 is 16 residues. The germline CDR1 and CDR2 sequences are SNHLY and FYNNEI. V trimming: 7 bases; J trimming: 4 bases; junction bases outside the gene matches: 14. Generated by immunoSEQ multiplex PCR, the TCRdb table keeps only in-frame clones and is missing some. The table lists some 250,000 clones, around 83% of them singletons. The gene calls are TRBV2 and TRBJ2-3, with TRBD1 identical over 7 bases. The receptor was derived from an older man with acute or convalescent COVID-19. Material: peripheral blood. CDR3 protein: CASTMTGTVIPDTQYF. The CDR3 region has the DNA TGTGCCAGCACCATGACGGGGACAGTCATTCCAGATACGCAGTATTTT.